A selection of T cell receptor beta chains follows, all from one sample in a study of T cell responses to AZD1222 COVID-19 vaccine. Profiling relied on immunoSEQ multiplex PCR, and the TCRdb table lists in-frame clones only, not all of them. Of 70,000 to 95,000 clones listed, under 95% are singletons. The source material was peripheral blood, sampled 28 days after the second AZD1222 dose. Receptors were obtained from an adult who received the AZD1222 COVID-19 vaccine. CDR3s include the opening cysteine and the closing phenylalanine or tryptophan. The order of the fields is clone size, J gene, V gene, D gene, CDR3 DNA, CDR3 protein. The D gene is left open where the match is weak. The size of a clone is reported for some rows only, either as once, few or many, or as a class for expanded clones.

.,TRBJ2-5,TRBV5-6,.,TGTGCCAGCAGCTGGGGCCCTCAAGAGACCCAGTACTTC,CASSWGPQETQYF
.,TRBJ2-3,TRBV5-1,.,TGCGCCAGCAGCCTACCATCAGATACGCAGTATTTT,CASSLPSDTQYF
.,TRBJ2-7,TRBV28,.,TGTGCCAGCACCATTGGAGGCGCCGGGAGCGGTGACGAGCAGTACTTC,CASTIGGAGSGDEQYF
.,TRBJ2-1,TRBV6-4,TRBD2,TGTGCCAGCAGTGACTCTTCTAGCGGGGACTACAATGAGCAGTTCTTC,CASSDSSSGDYNEQFF
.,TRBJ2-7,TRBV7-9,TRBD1,TGTGCCAGCAGCTTCCGACAGGGCCCCAACGAGCAGTACTTC,CASSFRQGPNEQYF
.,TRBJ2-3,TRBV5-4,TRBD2,TGTGCCAGCAGCCTAGGGACTAGCGGGAGTGTTACGCAGTATTTT,CASSLGTSGSVTQYF
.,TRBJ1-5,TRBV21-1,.,TGTGCCAGCACTAGGCCAGGGCTTAGCAATCAGCCCCAGCATTTT,CASTRPGLSNQPQHF
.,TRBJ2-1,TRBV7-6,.,TGTGCCAGCAGCCGAAAGGCCCCATACAATGAGCAGTTCTTC,CASSRKAPYNEQFF
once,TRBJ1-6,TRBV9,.,TGTGCCAGCAGCGAAACGACAACGAATAATTCACCCCTCCACTTT,CASSETTTNNSPLHF
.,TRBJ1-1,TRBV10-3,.,TGTGCCATCAGTGAGCCTCTCAGGGCTACCACTGAAGCTTTCTTT,CAISEPLRATTEAFF
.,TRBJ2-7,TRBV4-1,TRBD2,TGCGCCAGCAGCCAAATAGAACGACTAGCGGGATCCTACGAGCAGTACTTC,CASSQIERLAGSYEQYF
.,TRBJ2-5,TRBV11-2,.,TGTGCCAGCAGCTCCCTGGCAGGACAACATATACAAGAGACCCAGTACTTC,CASSSLAGQHIQETQYF
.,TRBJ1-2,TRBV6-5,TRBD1,TGTGCCAGCAGTTATTTCGGACAGGGACTCTATGGCTACACCTTC,CASSYFGQGLYGYTF
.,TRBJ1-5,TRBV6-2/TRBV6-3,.,TGTGCCAGCAGTTACTCGACCAGGGGTAATCAGCCCCAGCATTTT,CASSYSTRGNQPQHF
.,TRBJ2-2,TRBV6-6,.,TGTGCCAGCAGTGTTGGGATTTGGACCGGGGAGCTGTTTTTT,CASSVGIWTGELFF
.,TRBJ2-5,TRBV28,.,TGTGCCAGCACTATTGGAGAGACCCAGTACTTC,CASTIGETQYF
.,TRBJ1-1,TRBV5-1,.,TGCGCCAGCAGACCGACAGGGAACACTGAAGCTTTCTTT,CASRPTGNTEAFF
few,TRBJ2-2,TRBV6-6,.,TGTGCCAGCAGTTACTCCGAACACCGGGAGCTGTTTTTT,CASSYSEHRELFF
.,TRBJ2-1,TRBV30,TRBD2,TGTGCCTGGAGTGCGGGAGGGGGGGTCTACAATGAGCAGTTCTTC,CAWSAGGGVYNEQFF
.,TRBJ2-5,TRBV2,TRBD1,TGTGCCAGCAGTACAGGGGAAGAGACCCAGTACTTC,CASSTGEETQYF
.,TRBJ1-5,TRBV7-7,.,TGTGCCAGCAGCTCCAGGGAGTGGGGCAATCAGCCCCAGCATTTT,CASSSREWGNQPQHF
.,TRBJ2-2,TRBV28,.,TGTGCCAGCACCTTATCGGCGGGGGCGCGGACCGGGGAGCTGTTTTTT,CASTLSAGARTGELFF
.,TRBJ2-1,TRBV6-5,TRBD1,TGTGCCAGCATAAGGACAGGGTTCTCCAATGAGCAGTTCTTC,CASIRTGFSNEQFF
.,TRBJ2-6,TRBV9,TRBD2,TGTGCCAGCAGCCACGGGACTAGCGGGGACTCTGGGGCCAACGTCCTGACTTTC,CASSHGTSGDSGANVLTF
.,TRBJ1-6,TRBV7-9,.,TGTGCCAGCGGATATACCAGGGGTTCACCCCTCCACTTT,CASGYTRGSPLHF
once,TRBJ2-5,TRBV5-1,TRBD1,TGCGCCAGCAGGGGGGACAGCCAAGAGACCCAGTACTTC,CASRGDSQETQYF
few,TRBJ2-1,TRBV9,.,TGTGCCAGCAGCCCAGGACTGGCAGAGCAGTTCTTC,CASSPGLAEQFF
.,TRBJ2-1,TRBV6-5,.,TGTGCCACAAGGCTAGAGACAGGCGAGCAGTTCTTC,CATRLETGEQFF
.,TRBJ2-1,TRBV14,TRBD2,TGTGCCAGCAGCGTCCTAGCGGTGAGCTCCTACAATGAGCAGTTCTTC,CASSVLAVSSYNEQFF
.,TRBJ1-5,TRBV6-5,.,TGTGCCAGCAGTTACTCTTGGGGGAGTCGGCAGCCCCAGCATTTT,CASSYSWGSRQPQHF
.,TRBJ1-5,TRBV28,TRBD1,TGTGCCAGCAGTAATACAGGGGGCGCCCAGCCCCAGCATTTT,CASSNTGGAQPQHF
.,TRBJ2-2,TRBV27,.,TGTGCCAGCAGTTTTAATCTCAGGGGAATGGGGGCCGGGGAGCTGTTTTTT,CASSFNLRGMGAGELFF
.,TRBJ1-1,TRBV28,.,TGTGCCAGCATCTTCCGGACAGTTTCAGGGTTGAACACTGAAGCTTTCTTT,CASIFRTVSGLNTEAFF
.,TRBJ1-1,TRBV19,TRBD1,TGTGCCAGTTCCGACAGGGCGGGGACTGAAGCTTTCTTT,CASSDRAGTEAFF
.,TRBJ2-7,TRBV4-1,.,TGCGCCAGCAGCCAAGAAAACCAAGCCTACGAGCAGTACTTC,CASSQENQAYEQYF
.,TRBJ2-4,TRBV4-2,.,TGTGCCAGCAGCCAAGAGTGGGAAGCACAAAACATTCAGTACTTC,CASSQEWEAQNIQYF
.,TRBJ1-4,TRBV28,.,TGTGCCACCGGGGCGGGTGGGGCAGCTAATGAAAAACTGTTTTTT,CATGAGGAANEKLFF
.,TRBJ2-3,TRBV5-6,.,TGTGCCAGCAGCTTGAAAGATACGCAGTATTTT,CASSLKDTQYF
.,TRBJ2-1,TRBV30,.,TGTGCCGGGGATGTCCTCAGCTCCTACAATGAGCAGTTCTTC,CAGDVLSSYNEQFF
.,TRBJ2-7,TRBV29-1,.,TGCAGCGTTATCAGTCGGAGCTCCTACGAGCAGTACTTC,CSVISRSSYEQYF
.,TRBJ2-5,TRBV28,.,TGTGCCAGCAGTCTTTCTCGGGGACAAGAGACCCAGTACTTC,CASSLSRGQETQYF
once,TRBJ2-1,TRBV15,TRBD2,TGTGCCACCAGCAGAGGGGGACTAGCGGCCTCCTACAATGAGCAGTTCTTC,CATSRGGLAASYNEQFF
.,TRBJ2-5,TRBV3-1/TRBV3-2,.,TGTGCCAGCAGCCAGGGGCAGACCCAGTACTTC,CASSQGQTQYF
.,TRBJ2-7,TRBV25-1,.,TGTGCCAGCAGTGATAGCTACGAGCAGTACTTC,CASSDSYEQYF
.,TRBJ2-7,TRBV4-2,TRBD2,TGTGCCAGCAGCCAAGATGTGGCTAGCGGTAGATCCTACGAGCAGTACTTC,CASSQDVASGRSYEQYF
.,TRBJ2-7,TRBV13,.,TGTGCCAGCAGCTTAAAGCAGGGCTACGAGCAGTACTTC,CASSLKQGYEQYF
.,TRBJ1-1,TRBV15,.,TGTGCCACCAGCAGCCCACAGGGTTTAGGCACTGAAGCTTTCTTT,CATSSPQGLGTEAFF
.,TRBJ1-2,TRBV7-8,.,TGTGCCAGCAGCCCCAAAGTGAGTGGCTACACCTTC,CASSPKVSGYTF
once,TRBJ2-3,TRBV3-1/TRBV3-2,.,TGTGCCAGCAGCCACAGACAGGCGAACACAGATACGCAGTATTTT,CASSHRQANTDTQYF
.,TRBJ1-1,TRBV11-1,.,TGTGCCAGCAGCAAAGGGTTAGGGGCCAGACACACTGAAGCTTTCTTT,CASSKGLGARHTEAFF
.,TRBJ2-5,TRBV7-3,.,TGTGCCAGCAGCCCTACAGGGTTAATGGAAGAGACCCAGTACTTC,CASSPTGLMEETQYF